This T cell receptor (beta chain) was identified during a study of T-cell memory formation after mild COVID-19 (dated by TCRdb to the early 2020s). As for the study more broadly: Most TCR sequence clusters were specific to one of the two donors. The cohort was made up of two young adult volunteers, one female and one male, who were previously healthy. Longitudinal TCRalpha and TCRbeta repertoire sequencing tracked T-cell clones expanding and contracting after mild COVID-19 in a couple of donors.

This clonotype was seen only a few times. There is no known antigen for this receptor. The input lacks base qualities; no much larger clone sits a single base away. V loses 4 bases at its end and J loses 1 base; junction bases beyond the gene matches: 7. The CDR3, cysteine through phenylalanine, is 15 amino acids long. Of the read, only the CDR3 DNA is kept; its 45 bases are in frame from base 1. CDR1 and CDR2, per the germline V gene (reference sequence), are DFQATT and SNEGSKA. Overall study outcomes, separate from this receptor: The study included only a couple of mild cases, and larger cohorts that include severe cases with pre-infection samples were judged to be necessary. Contracting CD4+ clones were found mainly in CM and EM memory subsets, while CD8+ clones were enriched in EMRA. SARS-CoV-2 specificity was not confirmed for the second-wave clones peaking on day 37. Some responding clones were found in pre-infection memory, which suggests that pre-existing cross-reactive memory T cells took part in the SARS-CoV-2 response. Clones that contracted from day 15 to 85 showed balanced CD4/CD8 phenotypes, whereas a second wave of clones that expanded from day 15 to 37 leaned towards CD4+.

TCRdb lists the instrument as Illumina NovaSeq 6000. TCRalpha and TCRbeta cDNA libraries were built by 5'RACE with constant-segment primers, adding sample barcodes and unique molecular identifiers. RNA was extracted from every sample with Trizol reagent. The libraries were amplified in two PCR steps, and the second step added a second sample barcode and Illumina TruSeq adapters. Libraries were sequenced on an Illumina NovaSeq with 2 x 150 bp paired-end reads. The study's own analysis went as follows. Reads were demultiplexed and collapsed into UMI-guided consensus sequences with migec v1.2.7. Using mixcr v2.1.11, UMI consensuses were aligned to TRA and TRB V and J templates and then assembled into clonotypes. Clonotypes were classified as expanded or contracted when called significant by both edgeR and NoisET, with noise models trained on biological replicates. For edgeR calls, the thresholds were a false discovery rate-adjusted p below 0.01 and a log2 fold-change of 1. As an exploratory analysis of dynamics, max-normalized trajectories of the 1000 most abundant clonotypes were examined with PCA combined with hierarchical clustering. Separately sequenced CD4+ and CD8+ repertoires were used to assign the CD4 or CD8 phenotype of responding clones. TCRdb ran its own pipeline on the public reads, namely fastp trimming at Q25 and MiXCR clone calling, and kept in-frame beta chains. Each entry merges the rows of one CDR3 protein and shows their most common DNA and genes. It is TCRdb's table, rather than the study itself, that gives the V and J calls and clone size. Counted in this sample were roughly 400,000 distinct CDR3 sequences; about 24% of them appeared once. Jointly, the top ten make up roughly 9.7% of the sample.

PBMCs were isolated by Ficoll-Paque density gradient centrifugation. The sample was PBMCs or a T cell subset sorted from them (not recorded which). The sequence came from an adult woman who had mild COVID-19 (a few samples of this study predate the infection). The sample titles of this study are shuffled in the database, so cell type and time point are left out; the donor was told from shared clones. The sequence links TRBV20-1 to TRBJ2-7, and TRBD2 aligns with 10 junction nucleotides. The DNA sequence follows: TGCAGTGCTACGGAACTAGCGGGGTTGTCCTACGAGCAGTACTTC. This gives the protein CSATELAGLSYEQYF.